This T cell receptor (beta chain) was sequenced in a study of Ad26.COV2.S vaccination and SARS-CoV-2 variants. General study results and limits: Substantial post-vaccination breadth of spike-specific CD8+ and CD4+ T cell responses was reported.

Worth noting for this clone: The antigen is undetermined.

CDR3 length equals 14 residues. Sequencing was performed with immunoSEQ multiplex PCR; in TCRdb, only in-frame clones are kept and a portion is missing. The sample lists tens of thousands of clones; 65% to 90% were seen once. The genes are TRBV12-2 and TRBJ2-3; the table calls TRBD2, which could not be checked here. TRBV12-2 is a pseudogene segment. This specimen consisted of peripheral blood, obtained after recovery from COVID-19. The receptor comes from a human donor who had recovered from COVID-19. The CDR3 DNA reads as TGTGTCCCGAACCAGCGGGACCACACAGATACGCAGTATTTT. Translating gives CVPNQRDHTDTQYF.